The rows below give T cell receptor beta chains drawn from one sample of a study of cytomegalovirus exposure and HLA in healthy donors. Data came from immunoSEQ multiplex PCR; TCRdb stores just in-frame clones and leaves some out. The table records approximately 150,000 clones, 70% of them present only once. Sequenced sample: PBMCs. These TCRs come from a man aged 18 to 29 in good health and CMV-seropositive. CDR3s include the opening cysteine and the closing phenylalanine or tryptophan. The D gene is left open where the match is weak. For some rows the clone size is stated as once, few or many, or as a class when expanded; others skip it.

>TRBV7-9|TRBJ1-6|-|few|15
TGTGCCAGCAGCTTAGGGGGGGATGGGAATTCACCCCTCCACTTT
CASSLGGDGNSPLHF
>TRBV25-1|TRBJ2-5|-|-|14
TGTGCCAGCAGTGAAGTGGCAACTAAAGAGACCCGGTACTTC
CASSEVATKETRYF
>TRBV5-1|TRBJ1-3|TRBD1|-|15
TGCGCCAGCAGCTCCGGGACAGGAGTGTTAAACACCATATATTTT
CASSSGTGVLNTIYF
>TRBV6-5|TRBJ1-4|-|-|15
TGTGCCAGCAGTTCACCGGGGGAGGGGGGGGAAAAACTGTTTTTT
CASSSPGEGGEKLFF
>TRBV18|TRBJ1-2|-|-|14
TGTGCCAGCTCACCGGGCCGGGACACCTATGGCTACACCTTC
CASSPGRDTYGYTF
>TRBV29-1|TRBJ2-5|-|-|12
TGCAGCGTTGGCAGGGTCGCAGAGACCCAGTACTTC
CSVGRVAETQYF
>TRBV6-1|TRBJ2-3|-|-|19
TGTGCCAGCAGTGAAGCGCTTCAAGGGTGGGGCGCGTGGTCAGATACGCAGTATTTT
CASSEALQGWGAWSDTQYF
>TRBV6-1|TRBJ1-2|-|-|14
TGTGCCAGTAACCCGGGGGGTGATAGCTATGGCTACACCTTC
CASNPGGDSYGYTF
>TRBV25-1|TRBJ1-2|-|-|12
TGTGCCAGCAGTGACCCAGGCTATGGCTACACCTTC
CASSDPGYGYTF
>TRBV9|TRBJ2-5|-|-|14
TGTGCCAGCAGCGTAGCTCTCGGCCAAGAGACCCAGTACTTC
CASSVALGQETQYF
>TRBV7-9|TRBJ1-5|TRBD1|few|14
TGTGCCAGCAGCTCGCTTTCAGGACAGGGGTCGGTGCATTTT
CASSSLSGQGSVHF
>TRBV6-5|TRBJ1-5|-|once|15
TGTGCCAGCAGCGGGGAAAATTATAGCAATCAGCCCCAGCATTTT
CASSGENYSNQPQHF
>TRBV2|TRBJ2-3|TRBD2|few|14
TGTGCCAGCAGTGATGGTAGCGGGGGAGATACGCAGTATTTT
CASSDGSGGDTQYF
>TRBV19|TRBJ2-1|TRBD2|-|15
TGTGCCAGTAGTATTATCCTAGCGGAGTACAATGAGCAGTTCTTC
CASSIILAEYNEQFF
>TRBV9|TRBJ2-3|TRBD2|-|18
TGTGCCAGCAGCCCTTCTAGCGGGGGCCTACTCAGCACAGATACGCAGTATTTT
CASSPSSGGLLSTDTQYF
>TRBV20-1|TRBJ1-2|TRBD1|-|11
TGCAGTGCTAGAGAACTGGACAGGTACACCTTC
CSARELDRYTF
>TRBV5-1|TRBJ2-2|-|-|17
TGCGCCAGCAGCTTGGCCTTAGCTGCAAAAGAATCCGGGGAGCTGTTTTTT
CASSLALAAKESGELFF
>TRBV18|TRBJ1-1|TRBD1|-|14
TGTGCCAGCTCACCAGGACAGGGGCAAACTGAAGCTTTCTTT
CASSPGQGQTEAFF
>TRBV10-1|TRBJ1-1|-|few|14
TGCGCCAGCAGTGAGCTCCAGGGCGGCACTGAAGCTTTCTTT
CASSELQGGTEAFF
>TRBV10-3|TRBJ2-1|TRBD1|-|14
TGTGCCACCATGGGACAGGGGGGTTACAATGAGCAGTTCTTC
CATMGQGGYNEQFF
>TRBV7-9|TRBJ2-1|-|-|13
TGTGCCAGCAGCTTAGTGGGGGGTCAGGAGCAGTTCTTC
CASSLVGGQEQFF
>TRBV7-6|TRBJ1-1|-|few|15
TGTGCCAGCAGCTTAGGGGGTGGAGGCGGGACTGAAGCTTTCTTT
CASSLGGGGGTEAFF
>TRBV30|TRBJ2-3|TRBD2|-|16
TGTGCCTGGAGTGGAGTGGGAGGGCCATGGACAGATACGCAGTATTTT
CAWSGVGGPWTDTQYF
>TRBV28|TRBJ2-5|-|-|14
TGTGCCAGCAGTTTTATAAGGGGCCAAGAGACCCAGTACTTC
CASSFIRGQETQYF
>TRBV29-1|TRBJ1-1|-|once|13
TGCAGCGCCTCCGGGGGGATGAACACTGAAGCTTTCTTT
CSASGGMNTEAFF
>TRBV6-5|TRBJ2-3|TRBD1|-|15
TGTGCCAGCAGTCAGACAGGGGCCGACACAGATACGCAGTATTTT
CASSQTGADTDTQYF
>TRBV28|TRBJ1-2|-|-|13
TGTGCCAGCAGCCAGAACGCCCCTGTCGGCTACACCTTC
CASSQNAPVGYTF
>TRBV5-1|TRBJ2-1|TRBD1|few|17
TGCGCCAGCAGCTACTTACCCCCCGGGACAGGTTCCAATGAGCAGTTCTTC
CASSYLPPGTGSNEQFF
>TRBV9|TRBJ2-1|TRBD1|-|12
TGTGCCAGCAGCCAGGGGGTAAATGAGCAGTTCTTC
CASSQGVNEQFF
>TRBV7-9|TRBJ1-1|TRBD1|-|14
TGTGCCAGCAGTCCTACAGGGGGAGACACTGAAGCTTTCTTT
CASSPTGGDTEAFF
>TRBV2|TRBJ1-5|-|-|16
TGTGCCAGCACAACCGGGGGGAGGGAAGGAACTCAGCCCCAGCATTTT
CASTTGGREGTQPQHF
>TRBV25-1|TRBJ2-1|-|-|12
TGTGCCAGCAGGGTGACTAGGGCCGAGCAGTTCTTC
CASRVTRAEQFF
>TRBV6-5|TRBJ2-1|TRBD1|-|15
TGTGCCAGCAGAAGACAGGGGGAGTCCTACAATGAGCAGTTCTTC
CASRRQGESYNEQFF
>TRBV2|TRBJ1-4|-|once|15
TGTGCCAGCAGATCCGGAGTGCTATCTAATGAAAAACTGTTTTTT
CASRSGVLSNEKLFF
>TRBV29-1|TRBJ1-1|-|-|14
TGCAGCGTTGTTCCAAATAGGGGCGGCACTGAAGCTTTCTTT
CSVVPNRGGTEAFF
>TRBV6-5|TRBJ1-4|-|few|14
TGTGCCAGCAGCCGCCGACAGATTAATGAAAAACTGTTTTTT
CASSRRQINEKLFF
>TRBV5-1|TRBJ1-1|-|once|13
TGCGCCAGCAGCGAAGTGGGACATCCTGAAGCTTTCTTT
CASSEVGHPEAFF